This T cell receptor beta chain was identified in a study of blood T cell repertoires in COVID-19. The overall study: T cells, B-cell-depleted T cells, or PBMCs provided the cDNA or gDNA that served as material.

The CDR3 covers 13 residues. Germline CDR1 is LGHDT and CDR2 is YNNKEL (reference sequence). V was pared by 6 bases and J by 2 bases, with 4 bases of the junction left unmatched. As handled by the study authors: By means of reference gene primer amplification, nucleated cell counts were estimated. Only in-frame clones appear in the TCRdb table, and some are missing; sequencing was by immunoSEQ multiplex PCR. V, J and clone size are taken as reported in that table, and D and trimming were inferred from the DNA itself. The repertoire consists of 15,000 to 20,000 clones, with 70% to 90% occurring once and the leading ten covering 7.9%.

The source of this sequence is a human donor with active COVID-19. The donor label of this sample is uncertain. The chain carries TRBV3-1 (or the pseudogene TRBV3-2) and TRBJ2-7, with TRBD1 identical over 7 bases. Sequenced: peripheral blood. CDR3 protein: CASRPQGTYEQYF. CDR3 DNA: TGTGCCAGCAGGCCACAGGGGACCTACGAGCAGTACTTC.